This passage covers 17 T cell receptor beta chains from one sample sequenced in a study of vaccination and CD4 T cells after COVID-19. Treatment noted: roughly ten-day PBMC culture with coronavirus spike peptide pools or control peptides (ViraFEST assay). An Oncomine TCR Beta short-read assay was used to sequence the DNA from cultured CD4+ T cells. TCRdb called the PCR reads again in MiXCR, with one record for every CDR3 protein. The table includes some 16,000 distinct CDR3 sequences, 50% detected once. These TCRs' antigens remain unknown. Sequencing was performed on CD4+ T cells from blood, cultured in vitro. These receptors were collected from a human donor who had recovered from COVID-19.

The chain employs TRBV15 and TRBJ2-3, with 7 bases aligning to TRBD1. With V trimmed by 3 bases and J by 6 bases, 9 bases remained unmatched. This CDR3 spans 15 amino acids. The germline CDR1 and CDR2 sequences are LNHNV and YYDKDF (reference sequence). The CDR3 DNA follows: TGTGCCACCAGCAGTGGGACAGCCGTCGTTGATACGCAGTATTTT. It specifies CATSSGTAVVDTQYF.

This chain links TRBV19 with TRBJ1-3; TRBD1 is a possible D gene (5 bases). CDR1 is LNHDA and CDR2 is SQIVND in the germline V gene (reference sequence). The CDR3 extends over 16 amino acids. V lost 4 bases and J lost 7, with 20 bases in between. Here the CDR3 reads CASSKSTGTWGNTIYF. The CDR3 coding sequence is TGTGCCAGTAGTAAAAGTACCGGGACGTGGGGTAACACCATATATTTT. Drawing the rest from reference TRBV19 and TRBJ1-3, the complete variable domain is DGGITQSPKYLFRKEGQNVTLSCEQNLNHDAMYWYRQDPGQGLRLIYYSQIVNDFQKGDIAEGYSVSREKKESFPLTVTSAQKNPTAFYLCASSKSTGTWGNTIYFGEGSWLTVV.

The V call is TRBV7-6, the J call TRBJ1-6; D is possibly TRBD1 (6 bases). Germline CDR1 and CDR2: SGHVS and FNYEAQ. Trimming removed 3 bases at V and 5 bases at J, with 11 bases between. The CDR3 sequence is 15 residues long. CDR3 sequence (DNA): TGTGCCAGCAGCTTGGACAGCCCTAATAATTCACCCCTCCACTTT. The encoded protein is CASSLDSPNNSPLHF.

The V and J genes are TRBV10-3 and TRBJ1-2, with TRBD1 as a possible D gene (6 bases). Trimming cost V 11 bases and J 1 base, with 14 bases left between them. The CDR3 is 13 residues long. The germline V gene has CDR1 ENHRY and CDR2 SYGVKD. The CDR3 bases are TGTGCCCCAGGGGCCTACCATAACTATGGCTACACCTTC. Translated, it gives CAPGAYHNYGYTF.

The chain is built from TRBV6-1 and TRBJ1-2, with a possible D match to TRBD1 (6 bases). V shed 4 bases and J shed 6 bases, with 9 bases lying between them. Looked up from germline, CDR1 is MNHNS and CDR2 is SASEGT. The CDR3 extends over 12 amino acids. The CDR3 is CASSGGRNGYTF. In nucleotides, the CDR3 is TGTGCCAGCAGTGGGGGGCGAAATGGCTACACCTTC.

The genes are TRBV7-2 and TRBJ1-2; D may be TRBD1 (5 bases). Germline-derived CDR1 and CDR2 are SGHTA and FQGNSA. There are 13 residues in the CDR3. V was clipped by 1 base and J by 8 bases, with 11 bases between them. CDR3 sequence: CASSLVRARGYTF. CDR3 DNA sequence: TGTGCCAGCAGCTTAGTCAGGGCTCGGGGCTACACCTTC.

The CDR3 DNA sequence: TGTGCCAGCTCTCTTGGGCGCACAGATACGCAGTATTTT. Translation gives CASSLGRTDTQYF. This chain links TRBV6-2 or TRBV6-3 with TRBJ2-3; D is uncertain. V was pared by 8 bases and J by 1 base, with 10 bases between. The CDR3 spans 13 residues. In germline, CDR1 is MNHEY, CDR2 SVGEGT.

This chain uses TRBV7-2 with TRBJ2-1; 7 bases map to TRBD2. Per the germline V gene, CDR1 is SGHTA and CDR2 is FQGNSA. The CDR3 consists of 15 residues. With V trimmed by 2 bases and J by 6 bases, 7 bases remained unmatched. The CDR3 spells CASSLRGTTANEQFF. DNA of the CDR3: TGTGCCAGCAGCTTAAGAGGGACTACCGCCAATGAGCAGTTCTTC.

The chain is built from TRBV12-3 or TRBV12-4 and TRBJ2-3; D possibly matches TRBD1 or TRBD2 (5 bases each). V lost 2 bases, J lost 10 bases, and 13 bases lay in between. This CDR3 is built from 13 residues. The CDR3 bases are TGTGCCAGCAGTTTACAGGTGGGGGTGGCGCAGTATTTT. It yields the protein CASSLQVGVAQYF.

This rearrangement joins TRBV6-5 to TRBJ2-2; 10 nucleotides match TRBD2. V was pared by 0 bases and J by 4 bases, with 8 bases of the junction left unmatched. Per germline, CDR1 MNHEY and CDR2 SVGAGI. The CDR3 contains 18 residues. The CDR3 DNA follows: TGTGCCAGCAGTTACTCGGGTTCTAGCGGGAGTGGCACCGGGGAGCTGTTTTTT. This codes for CASSYSGSSGSGTGELFF.

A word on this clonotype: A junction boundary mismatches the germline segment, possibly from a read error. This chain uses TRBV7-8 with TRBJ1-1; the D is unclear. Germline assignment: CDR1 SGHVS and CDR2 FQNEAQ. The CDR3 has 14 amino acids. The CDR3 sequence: CASSLVGLNTGAFF. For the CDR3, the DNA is TGTGCCAGCAGCTTAGTAGGATTGAACACTGGAGCTTTCTTT. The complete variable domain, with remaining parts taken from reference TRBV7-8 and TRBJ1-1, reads GAGVSQSPRYKVAKRGQDVALRCDPISGHVSLFWYQQALGQGPEFLTYFQNEAQLDKSGLPSDRFFAERPEGSVSTLKIQRTQQEDSAVYLCASSLVGLNTGAFFGQGTRLTVV.

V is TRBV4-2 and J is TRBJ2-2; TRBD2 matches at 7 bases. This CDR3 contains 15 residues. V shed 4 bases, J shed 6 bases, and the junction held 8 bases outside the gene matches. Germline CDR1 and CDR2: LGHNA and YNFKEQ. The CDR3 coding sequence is TGTGCCAGCAGCCCCTCCCGGGGGGTGGCCGGGGAGCTGTTTTTT. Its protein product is CASSPSRGVAGELFF.

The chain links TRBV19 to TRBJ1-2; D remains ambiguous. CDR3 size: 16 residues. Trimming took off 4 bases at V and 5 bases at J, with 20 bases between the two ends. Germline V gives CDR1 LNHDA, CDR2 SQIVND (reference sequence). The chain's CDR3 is CASSNPGGTLRYGYTF. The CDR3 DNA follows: TGTGCCAGTAGTAACCCGGGTGGTACTCTGAGGTATGGCTACACCTTC.

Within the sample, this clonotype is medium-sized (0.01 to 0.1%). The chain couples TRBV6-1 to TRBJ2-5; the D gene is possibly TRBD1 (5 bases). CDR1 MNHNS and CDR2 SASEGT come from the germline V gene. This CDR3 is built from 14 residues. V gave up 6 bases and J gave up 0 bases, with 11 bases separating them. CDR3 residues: CASSRQGYQETQYF. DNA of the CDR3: TGTGCCAGCAGCAGGCAGGGATACCAAGAGACCCAGTACTTC.

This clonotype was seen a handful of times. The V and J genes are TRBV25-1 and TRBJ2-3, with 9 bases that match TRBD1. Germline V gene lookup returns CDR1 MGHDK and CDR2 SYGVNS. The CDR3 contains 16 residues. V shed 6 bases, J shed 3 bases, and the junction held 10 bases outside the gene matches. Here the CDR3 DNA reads TGTGCCAGCAGATCCACGGACAGGGGAAGTACAGATACGCAGTATTTT. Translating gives CASRSTDRGSTDTQYF.

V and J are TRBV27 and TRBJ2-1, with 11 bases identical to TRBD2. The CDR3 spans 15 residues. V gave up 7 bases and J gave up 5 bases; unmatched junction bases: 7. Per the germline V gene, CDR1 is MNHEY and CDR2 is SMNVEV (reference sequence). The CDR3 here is CASTRLAGTHNEQFF. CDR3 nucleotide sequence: TGTGCCAGCACCCGACTAGCGGGAACCCACAATGAGCAGTTCTTC.

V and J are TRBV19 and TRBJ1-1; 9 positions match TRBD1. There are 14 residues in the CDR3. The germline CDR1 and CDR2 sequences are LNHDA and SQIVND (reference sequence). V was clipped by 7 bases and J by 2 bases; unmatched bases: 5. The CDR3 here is CASIKDRGNTEAFF. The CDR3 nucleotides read TGTGCCAGTATCAAGGACAGGGGAAACACTGAAGCTTTCTTT.